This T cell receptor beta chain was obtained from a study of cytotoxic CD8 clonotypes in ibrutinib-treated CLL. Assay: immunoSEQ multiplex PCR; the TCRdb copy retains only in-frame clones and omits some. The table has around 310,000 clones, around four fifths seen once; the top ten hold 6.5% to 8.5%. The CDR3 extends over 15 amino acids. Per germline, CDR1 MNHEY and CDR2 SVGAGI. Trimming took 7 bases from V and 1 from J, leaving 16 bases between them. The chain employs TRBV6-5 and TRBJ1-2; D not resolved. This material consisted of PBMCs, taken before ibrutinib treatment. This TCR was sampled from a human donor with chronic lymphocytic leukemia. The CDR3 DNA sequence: TGTGCCAGCAAATTTTTTAGGGTCGATAACTATGGCTACACCTTC. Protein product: CASKFFRVDNYGYTF.